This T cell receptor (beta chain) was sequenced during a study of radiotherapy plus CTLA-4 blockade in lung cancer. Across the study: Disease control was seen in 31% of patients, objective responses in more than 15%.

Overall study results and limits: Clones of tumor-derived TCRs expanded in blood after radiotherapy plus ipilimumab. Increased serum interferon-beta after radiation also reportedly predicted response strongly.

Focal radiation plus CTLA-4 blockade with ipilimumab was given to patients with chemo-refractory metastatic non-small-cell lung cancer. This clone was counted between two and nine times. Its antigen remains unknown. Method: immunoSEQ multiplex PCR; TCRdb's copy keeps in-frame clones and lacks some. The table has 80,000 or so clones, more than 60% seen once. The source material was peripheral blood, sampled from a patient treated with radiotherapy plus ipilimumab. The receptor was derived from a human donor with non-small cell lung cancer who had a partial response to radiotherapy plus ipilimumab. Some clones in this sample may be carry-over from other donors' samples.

This CDR3 reads CASSPNGVYEQYF. For the CDR3, the DNA is TGTGCCAGCAGCCCTAACGGGGTTTACGAGCAGTACTTC. V gene TRBV7-2 combines with J gene TRBJ2-7; a weak D match, TRBD2 (5 bases). This CDR3 has 13 amino acids. CDR1 and CDR2 from the germline V gene are SGHTA and FQGNSA. V lost 5 bases to trimming and J lost 4 bases, with 12 bases between them. Based on the CDR3 plus reference TRBV7-2 and TRBJ2-7, the full variable domain is GAGVSQSPSNKVTEKGKDVELRCDPISGHTALYWYRQSLGQGLEFLIYFQGNSAPDKSGLPSDRFSAERTGGSVSTLTIQRTQQEDSAVYLCASSPNGVYEQYFGPGTRLTVT.